These 2 T cell receptor beta chains were sequenced from one sample in a study of cytomegalovirus exposure and HLA in healthy donors (dated by TCRdb to 2016 to 2017). The library relied on the immunoSEQ multiplex PCR assay. For the multiplex PCR, a mixture combining 60 forward primers for TCR Vbeta segments and 13 reverse primers for TCR Jbeta segments was used. The source is immuneACCESS, and TCRdb retained only in-frame sequences with V and J called. Part of the clones is not carried over; for the studies checked, unresolved V genes explain less than half of this, and the remainder is unexplained. The sample includes 84,000 or so clones, with more than 60% observed a single time. The ten largest clones add up to 2.5% to 3% of the sample. The source material was PBMCs. The receptors were gathered from a man aged 30-40 years in good health and CMV-seronegative.

The rearrangement uses TRBV19 and TRBJ1-1; D unclear. Trimming left V 1 base short and J 6 bases short, with 9 bases between. The germline CDR1 and CDR2 sequences are LNHDA and SQIVND (reference sequence). The CDR3 contains 13 residues. CDR3 sequence reads: CASSIAWGAEAFF. The CDR3, as DNA: TGTGCCAGTAGTATAGCTTGGGGAGCTGAAGCTTTCTTT. Complete variable domain (other parts from reference TRBV19 and TRBJ1-1): DGGITQSPKYLFRKEGQNVTLSCEQNLNHDAMYWYRQDPGQGLRLIYYSQIVNDFQKGDIAEGYSVSREKKESFPLTVTSAQKNPTAFYLCASSIAWGAEAFFGQGTRLTVV.

This clone was found a few times. Different DNA sequences within this sample yield the same CDR3. This sequence joins TRBV6-6 and TRBJ2-7, with 9 bases that match TRBD1. Per the germline V gene, CDR1 is MNHNY and CDR2 is SVGAGI (reference sequence). V lost 2 bases and J lost 0; bases outside the gene matches: 2. The CDR3 totals 15 residues. Here the CDR3 DNA reads TGTGCCAGCAGTTACGGGGGACAGGGCTCCTACGAGCAGTACTTC. Residues: CASSYGGQGSYEQYF.